Included here is one TCR beta chain sequence, with context. Its target is unknown. Germline lookup yields CDR1 LNHDA and CDR2 SQIVND (reference sequence). This CDR3 spans 17 amino acids. Losses at the gene ends were 4 bases for V and 1 base for J; bases not matched to a gene: 9. Produced via immunoSEQ multiplex PCR; TCRdb's table is partial and in-frame only. Of roughly 40,000 clones listed, less than 85% are singletons. This sample stems from a study of T cell responses to AZD1222 COVID-19 vaccine. Regarding the study as a whole: Increases in Spike-specific TCR breadth and depth were seen after two AZD1222 doses. Unmutated variant regions reportedly attract nearly half of all spike-specific TCRs.

This material consisted of peripheral blood, taken on day 0 of AZD1222 vaccination. The receptor comes from an adult in good health. The rearrangement links TRBV19 to TRBJ1-4, with 7 bases fitting TRBD1. This chain's CDR3 is CASSNREYRGTNEKLFF. CDR3 DNA sequence: TGTGCCAGTAGTAACCGCGAATACAGGGGAACTAATGAAAAACTGTTTTTT.